This T cell receptor (beta chain) was documented in a study of T cell repertoires in cytomegalovirus infection. Study-wide context: Public TCR beta signatures marked donors with CMV infection and the matching HLA. Study results and caveats: Cumulative frequency (of public TCR beta family members) identified carriers of CMV plus the relevant HLA. Ex vivo responses were dominated by HLA-C-restricted CMV-specific TCR beta clonotypes.

A single record per CDR3 protein comes from TCRdb applying MiXCR to the reads. The table has more than 150,000 distinct CDR3 sequences, roughly a sixth seen once. This clonotype was picked up a small number of times. Its antigen is not identified. Sequenced material: CD8+ T cells from PBMCs. The clonotype originates from a human donor in good health (CMV status not recorded). Some clones in this sample may be carry-over from other donors' samples.

CDR3: CASSSTLNEQFF. CDR3 sequence (DNA): TGTGCCAGCAGTTCTACCCTCAATGAGCAGTTCTTC. J is TRBJ2-1 and V is TRBV6-5; D gene uncertain. Per germline, CDR1 MNHEY and CDR2 SVGAGI. The CDR3 is 12 residues long. V was trimmed by 4 bases and J by 6 bases, leaving 7 bases between them.